These T cell receptor beta chains were read from a single sample in a study of PD-1 blockade in classical Hodgkin lymphoma. Sequencing was performed with immunoSEQ multiplex PCR; in TCRdb, only in-frame clones are kept and a portion is missing. The table includes more than 50,000 clones, around 87% detected once. Sequenced here: peripheral blood mononuclear cells (PBMCs), sampled at baseline. All receptors come from a human donor with classical Hodgkin lymphoma. Each CDR3 is given with its conserved first and last residue. The D gene is left open where the match is weak. Clone size appears in some rows only: once, few, many, or a class for an expanded clone.

v_gene,j_gene,d_gene,abundance,CDR3nt,CDR3aa
TRBV21-1,TRBJ1-6,-,-,TGTGCCAGCAGGCCCCGGGACAGGGGGATCCCCTATAATTCACCCCTCCACTTT,CASRPRDRGIPYNSPLHF
TRBV11-2,TRBJ1-1,-,-,TGTGCCAGCAGCTTACACGGACCTGGGACTGAAGCTTTCTTT,CASSLHGPGTEAFF
TRBV2,TRBJ1-2,TRBD1,-,TGTGCCAGCAGTGGTCGAACAGGGGCTGATGGCTACACCTTC,CASSGRTGADGYTF
TRBV7-9,TRBJ2-7,-,-,TGTGCCACCACTACTCCGGGACACCCCTACGAGCAGTACTTC,CATTTPGHPYEQYF
TRBV13,TRBJ2-6,-,-,TGTGCCAGCAGCTTAGTCCATGCTGGGGCCAACGTCCTGACTTTC,CASSLVHAGANVLTF
TRBV5-4,TRBJ2-3,-,-,TGTGCCAGCGGCACAGATACGCAGTATTTT,CASGTDTQYF
TRBV5-4,TRBJ1-2,-,-,TGTGCCAGCAGCTTGGACAGGGCGGCGGGTAACTATGGCTACACCTTC,CASSLDRAAGNYGYTF
TRBV19,TRBJ1-2,-,-,TGTGCCAGTAGTACCGACAGTTATGGCTACACCTTC,CASSTDSYGYTF
TRBV29-1,TRBJ2-1,-,-,TGCAGCGTGCCCGGGACCGCACCTTCGTTATACAATGAGCAGTTCTTC,CSVPGTAPSLYNEQFF
TRBV6-1,TRBJ1-3,-,-,TGTGCCACGGGTAAGGCGATCATCTCTGGAAACACCATATATTTT,CATGKAIISGNTIYF
TRBV5-1,TRBJ1-5,TRBD1,-,TGCGCCAGCAGCTTGGAAGACAGGGGCCCCCAGCATTTT,CASSLEDRGPQHF
TRBV29-1,TRBJ1-1,-,few,TGCAGCGTACAACGGACAGTTATGAACACTGAAGCTTTCTTT,CSVQRTVMNTEAFF
TRBV7-2,TRBJ1-2,-,-,TGTGCCAGCAGCTATTATTGGGCGCAAGCCCCCAGCTACACCTTC,CASSYYWAQAPSYTF
TRBV2,TRBJ1-5,-,-,TGTGCCAGCAGTGATTGGGGACGCCATCAGCCCCAGCATTTT,CASSDWGRHQPQHF
TRBV6-5,TRBJ2-7,TRBD1,-,TGTGCCAGCAGGCCATCCGGGACAGCCTACGAGCAGTACTTC,CASRPSGTAYEQYF
TRBV4-1,TRBJ1-1,TRBD1,-,TGCGCCAGCAGCCAAGTTGCGGGACAGGGGATCAAGCTGAACACTGAAGCTTTCTTT,CASSQVAGQGIKLNTEAFF
TRBV7-9,TRBJ2-7,TRBD1,-,TGTGCCAGCAGCGGAGGACAGGGCAACTACGAGCAGTACTTC,CASSGGQGNYEQYF
TRBV5-1,TRBJ2-5,-,-,TGCGCCAGCAGCTTGGATGTGGGGCCCCAAGAGACCCAGTACTTC,CASSLDVGPQETQYF
TRBV30,TRBJ1-3,TRBD1,-,TGTGCCTGGAGCTTAGGGGGCTCCATATATTTT,CAWSLGGSIYF
TRBV9,TRBJ2-7,TRBD1,-,TGTGCCAGCCCCCCCCAAAAGACAGGGTCGAAGTCCAACTACGAGCAGTACTTC,CASPPQKTGSKSNYEQYF
TRBV30,TRBJ2-3,-,once,TGTGCCTGTAGTAGGGGTCGGGTAGATACGCAGTATTTT,CACSRGRVDTQYF
TRBV28,TRBJ1-4,TRBD1,-,TGTGCCAGCAGTTTTATGGGACAGGGCGATGAAAAACTGTTTTTT,CASSFMGQGDEKLFF
TRBV7-9,TRBJ2-7,-,-,TGTGCCACCAGAGAGGGAGTGAGCTACGAGCAGTACTTC,CATREGVSYEQYF
TRBV7-2,TRBJ1-5,-,-,TGTGCCAGCAGCTTAGATGGGGGGAACGTTCAGCCCCAGCATTTT,CASSLDGGNVQPQHF
TRBV5-1,TRBJ2-1,TRBD1,-,TGCGCCAGCAGCTGGGGGCCGGGACAGGGTTACAATGAGCAGTTCTTC,CASSWGPGQGYNEQFF
TRBV6-4,TRBJ2-6,-,-,TGTGCCAGTCGTTCCTCTGGGGCCAACGTCCTGACTTTC,CASRSSGANVLTF
TRBV7-8,TRBJ1-3,-,-,TGTGCCAGCAGCTTAGTCGCGGGTTTTTGGGACACCATATATTTT,CASSLVAGFWDTIYF
TRBV19,TRBJ2-1,TRBD2,-,TGTGCCAGTTCTAGCGGATACCACAATGAGCAGTTCTTC,CASSSGYHNEQFF
TRBV5-4,TRBJ1-6,-,-,TGTGCCAGCAGCTTCCACGTTTCGTCCTATAATTCACCCCTCCACTTT,CASSFHVSSYNSPLHF
TRBV4-2,TRBJ1-3,TRBD1,-,TGTGCCAGCAGCTTGACAGGGTTACCTGGAAACACCATATATTTT,CASSLTGLPGNTIYF
TRBV30,TRBJ1-2,-,-,TGTGCCTGGAGTGTAAGCAGGAAAGAGGGGTATGGCTACACCTTC,CAWSVSRKEGYGYTF
TRBV13,TRBJ1-6,TRBD1,-,TGTGCCAGCCGAACCTCAGGGGGAAGTTCACCCCTCCACTTT,CASRTSGGSSPLHF
TRBV4-1,TRBJ2-7,TRBD1,-,TGCGCCAGCAGCCACGCGGCGGGACAGGGGACCTACGAGCAGTACTTC,CASSHAAGQGTYEQYF
TRBV7-3,TRBJ1-6,-,-,TGTGCCAGCAGCTTAAAGGTGACCTTCCCCCTCCACTTT,CASSLKVTFPLHF
TRBV18,TRBJ1-1,-,few,TGTGCCAGCTCACCGGGGGTCAGGACTGAAGCTTTCTTT,CASSPGVRTEAFF
TRBV7-8,TRBJ2-1,TRBD2,-,TGTGCCACCGAAAAGACGGGGGGGGCGGATGTAGAGTGGTTCTTC,CATEKTGGADVEWFF
TRBV29-1,TRBJ1-5,-,-,TGCAGCGTTTGGGCGGTCAATCAGCCCCAGCATTTT,CSVWAVNQPQHF
TRBV30,TRBJ2-1,TRBD1,-,TGTGCCTGGAGGCAGGGACAGGGGACTGGCAATGAGCAGTTCTTC,CAWRQGQGTGNEQFF
TRBV15,TRBJ2-2,-,-,TGTGCCACCAGCAGAGGGGGGAACACCGGGGAGCTGTTTTTT,CATSRGGNTGELFF
TRBV5-1,TRBJ2-7,-,-,TGCGCCAGCAGCTTGGTAGGTGAGCAGTACTTC,CASSLVGEQYF
TRBV6-1,TRBJ2-7,-,-,TGTGCCAGCAGTGAGGGACGGGACGAGCAGTACTTC,CASSEGRDEQYF
TRBV7-9,TRBJ1-3,-,-,TGTGCCAGCAGCCCACGGACAGTTAACTACTCTGGAAACACCATATATTTT,CASSPRTVNYSGNTIYF
TRBV6-1,TRBJ1-1,-,-,TGTGCCAGCCTAGGGCAGGGGTGGTTCGCTGAAGCTTTCTTT,CASLGQGWFAEAFF
TRBV18,TRBJ1-2,TRBD1,-,TGTGCCAGCTCACGTAGGACAGGAAGATTGGGCGGCTACACCTTC,CASSRRTGRLGGYTF
TRBV5-6,TRBJ1-2,-,-,TGTGCCAGCAGCCAAGGGGCAGCTGATGTTTCACATGGCTACACCTTC,CASSQGAADVSHGYTF